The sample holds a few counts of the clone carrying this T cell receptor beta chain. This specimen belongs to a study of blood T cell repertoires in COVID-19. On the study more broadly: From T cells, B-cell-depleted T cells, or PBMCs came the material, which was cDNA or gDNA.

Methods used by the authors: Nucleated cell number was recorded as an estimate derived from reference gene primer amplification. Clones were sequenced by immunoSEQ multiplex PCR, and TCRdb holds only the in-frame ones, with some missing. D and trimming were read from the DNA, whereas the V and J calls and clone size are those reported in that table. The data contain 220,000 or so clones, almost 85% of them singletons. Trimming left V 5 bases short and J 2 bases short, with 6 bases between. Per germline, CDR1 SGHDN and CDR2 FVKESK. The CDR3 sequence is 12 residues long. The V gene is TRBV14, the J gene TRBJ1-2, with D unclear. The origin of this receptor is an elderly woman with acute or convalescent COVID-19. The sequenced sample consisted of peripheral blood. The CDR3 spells CASSAMNYGYTF. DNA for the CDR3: TGTGCCAGCAGCGCTATGAACTATGGCTACACCTTC.